This T cell receptor beta chain originates from a study of shared clonotypes between healthy human individuals. General observations from the study: A generally larger estimated richness was seen in naive subsets than in memory subsets. Clonotype sharing across a few donors was observed for around 5% of naive CD4 clonotypes.

Note on this clone: Its antigen remains unknown.

Germline loops: CDR1 SGDLS, CDR2 YYNGEE. The length of the CDR3 is 15 residues. V lost 4 bases to trimming and J lost 5 bases, with 18 bases between them. Method: immunoSEQ multiplex PCR; TCRdb's copy keeps in-frame clones and lacks some. The data show roughly 2.4 million clones, with 90% to 97% seen just once and more than 0.1% held by the top ten. The sample consisted of naive CD4+ T cells sorted from blood. Subset defined: CD45RA+ positively selected. This sequence originates from a man aged 18-30 years in good health. The rearrangement joins TRBV9 to TRBJ2-5; D tentatively reads TRBD1 or TRBD2 (5 bases each). The CDR3 bases are TGTGCCAGCAGCACCCGGGACCCCCCAGGGGAGACCCAGTACTTC. Its translation: CASSTRDPPGETQYF. Together with reference TRBV9 and TRBJ2-5, the CDR3 gives the full variable domain: DSGVTQTPKHLITATGQRVTLRCSPRSGDLSVYWYQQSLDQGLQFLIQYYNGEERAKGNILERFSAQQFPDLHSELNLSSLELGDSALYFCASSTRDPPGETQYFGPGTRLLVL.